Below are 2 T cell receptor beta chains sequenced from a single sample in a study of T cell repertoires in cytomegalovirus infection. The antigens for these receptors are not known. TCRdb re-called the reads through MiXCR, storing one row per CDR3 protein. The sample records about 160,000 distinct CDR3 sequences, about 22% being singletons. Specimen: CD8+ T cells from cultured PBMCs, collected from culture after CMV antigen stimulation. All receptors derive from a human donor in good health (CMV status not recorded). Some clones in this sample may be carry-over from other donors' samples.

This clonotype occurred a few times. CDR3 coding DNA: TGTGCCAGCAGCCTTGACTGGTCCCAAGAGACCCAGTACTTC. Translation: CASSLDWSQETQYF. The V and J genes are TRBV5-6 and TRBJ2-5; D not certain. Germline V gene data show CDR1 as SGHDT and CDR2 as YYEEEE. The ends were cut back, 4 bases at V and 1 base at J, with 11 bases in the middle. The CDR3 contains 14 residues.

The chain links TRBV12-3 or TRBV12-4 to TRBJ2-7; D possibly corresponds to TRBD2 (5 bases). The CDR3 contains 14 residues. The germline V and J ends were trimmed by 8 bases and 4 bases, with 18 bases remaining between them. The DNA for the CDR3 is TGTGCCAGCTCAGGACTTACCCAAAGTTACGAGCAGTACTTC. Translated, it gives CASSGLTQSYEQYF.